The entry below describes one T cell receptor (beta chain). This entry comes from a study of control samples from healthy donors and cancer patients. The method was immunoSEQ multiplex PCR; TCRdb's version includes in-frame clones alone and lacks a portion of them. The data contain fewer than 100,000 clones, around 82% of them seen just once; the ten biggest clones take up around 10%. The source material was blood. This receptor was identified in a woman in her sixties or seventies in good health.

Here the CDR3 DNA reads TGTGCCAGCAGCTTAGGGAGGCACGGGGAGCTGTTTTTT. Translating gives CASSLGRHGELFF. The V and J genes are TRBV7-2 and TRBJ2-2; possible D gene TRBD2, 5 bases. The germline gives CDR1 SGHTA, CDR2 FQGNSA. Trimming took 1 base from V and 7 from J, leaving 7 bases between them. This CDR3 comprises 13 residues.